The rows below give T cell receptor beta chains drawn from one sample of a study of T cell responses to AZD1222 COVID-19 vaccine. Produced via immunoSEQ multiplex PCR; TCRdb's table is partial and in-frame only. The sample consists of about 100,000 clones, about 89% of them appearing once. This sample comprised peripheral blood, obtained 28 days after the second AZD1222 dose. The receptors stem from an adult who received the AZD1222 COVID-19 vaccine. Both conserved end residues are part of each CDR3. The D gene is left open where the match is weak. Clone sizes are given selectively: once, few, many, or a class where the clone is expanded.

cdr3_aa	cdr3_nt	d_call	v_call	j_call	clone_size
CASSKTGTSPNEQFF	TGTGCCAGCAGCAAGACCGGGACTAGCCCCAATGAGCAGTTCTTC	TRBD2	TRBV11-1	TRBJ2-1	-
CASSSGTSTETQYF	TGTGCCAGCAGCTCCGGGACTAGTACAGAGACCCAGTACTTC	TRBD2	TRBV6-2/TRBV6-3	TRBJ2-5	-
CASSPRTGEGSPLHF	TGTGCCAGCAGTCCTAGGACAGGGGAGGGTTCACCCCTCCACTTT	TRBD1	TRBV28	TRBJ1-6	-
CASSFSPNTGELFF	TGTGCCAGCAGCTTCTCACCGAACACCGGGGAGCTGTTTTTT	-	TRBV11-2	TRBJ2-2	-
CASSQEITSRTDTQYF	TGCGCCAGCAGCCAAGAAATAACTAGCCGTACAGATACGCAGTATTTT	-	TRBV4-3	TRBJ2-3	-
CSVEQGGYEQYF	TGCAGCGTTGAACAGGGGGGGTACGAGCAGTACTTC	-	TRBV29-1	TRBJ2-7	-
CASTRRGQGSYEQYF	TGTGCCAGTACCCGGCGGGGACAGGGTTCCTACGAGCAGTACTTC	TRBD1	TRBV19	TRBJ2-7	-
CATSTGGQETQYF	TGTGCCACCAGCACAGGGGGACAAGAGACCCAGTACTTC	TRBD1	TRBV24-1	TRBJ2-5	-
CASRGLGIVQETQYF	TGTGCCAGCCGTGGGCTTGGAATAGTTCAAGAGACCCAGTACTTC	-	TRBV7-2	TRBJ2-5	-
CAITNTDMNTEAFF	TGTGCCATCACCAACACGGACATGAACACTGAAGCTTTCTTT	-	TRBV10-3	TRBJ1-1	-
CASGSPPGPTLAGANTGELFF	TGTGCTAGTGGTTCCCCCCCGGGACCTACCCTAGCGGGTGCGAACACCGGGGAGCTGTTTTTT	TRBD2	TRBV12-5	TRBJ2-2	-
CASRTSGSHNEQFF	TGTGCCAGCAGGACTAGCGGGAGCCACAATGAGCAGTTCTTC	TRBD2	TRBV27	TRBJ2-1	few
CAISGGQQNTEAFF	TGTGCCATCAGCGGGGGACAGCAGAACACTGAAGCTTTCTTT	TRBD1	TRBV10-3	TRBJ1-1	-
CASSPGGDTQYF	TGTGCCAGCAGTCCGGGAGGCGATACGCAGTATTTT	TRBD2	TRBV12-3/TRBV12-4	TRBJ2-3	-
CASPTPATGDSLSGANVLTF	TGTGCCAGCCCCACCCCCGCGACAGGGGATTCCCTCTCTGGGGCCAACGTCCTGACTTTC	TRBD1	TRBV6-9	TRBJ2-6	few
CASSDSTGFDSPLHF	TGTGCCAGCAGTGACTCAACAGGATTTGATTCACCCCTCCACTTT	-	TRBV6-4	TRBJ1-6	-
CATSDWGVFPRYTF	TGTGCCACCAGTGACTGGGGAGTCTTCCCAAGGTACACCTTC	-	TRBV24-1	TRBJ1-2	-
CASSPQPSTDTQYF	TGTGCCAGTAGTCCCCAACCTAGCACAGATACGCAGTATTTT	-	TRBV19	TRBJ2-3	-
CASSPDTEAFF	TGTGCCAGCAGCCCTGACACTGAAGCTTTCTTT	-	TRBV7-6	TRBJ1-1	-
CASTMRAEAFF	TGTGCCAGCACGATGAGGGCTGAAGCTTTCTTT	-	TRBV28	TRBJ1-1	-
CASRTGTDNSPLHF	TGTGCCAGTAGAACCGGGACAGATAATTCACCCCTCCACTTT	TRBD1	TRBV19	TRBJ1-6	-
CASSLVGGVAKNIQYF	TGTGCCAGCAGCTTAGTAGGGGGAGTGGCCAAAAACATTCAGTACTTC	-	TRBV11-2	TRBJ2-4	-
CASSGDRGTNTGELFF	TGTGCCAGCAGCGGGGACAGGGGGACGAACACCGGGGAGCTGTTTTTT	TRBD1	TRBV3-1/TRBV3-2	TRBJ2-2	-
CASSEAARTGTQYF	TGTGCCAGCAGTGAAGCGGCCAGGACGGGGACCCAGTACTTC	-	TRBV6-1	TRBJ2-5	-
CASSFQGVIDTGELFF	TGTGCCAGCAGCTTTCAGGGGGTCATTGACACCGGGGAGCTGTTTTTT	TRBD1	TRBV11-3	TRBJ2-2	-
CATSDLRVGDADSPLHF	TGTGCCACCAGTGATTTACGGGTAGGGGACGCGGATTCACCCCTCCACTTT	-	TRBV24-1	TRBJ1-6	few
CAISDISGSIPGWQYF	TGTGCCATCAGTGATATATCCGGGAGTATCCCGGGATGGCAGTACTTC	-	TRBV10-3	TRBJ2-7	-
CASSYSKLDEQFF	TGTGCCAGCAGTTATTCTAAGTTGGATGAGCAGTTCTTC	-	TRBV6-5	TRBJ2-1	-